This is a list of T cell receptor beta chains from one sample in a study of T-cell reconstitution after alpha-beta-depleted transplantation in children. TCRdb used MiXCR to reprocess the PCR reads, holding one entry per CDR3 protein. In the table there are around 200,000 distinct CDR3 sequences, over 5.5% of which are singletons. This sample comprised PBMCs from the stem cell graft donor, obtained from the stem cell graft. Receptors originate from a human donor who donated a stem cell graft to a child with Wiskott-Aldrich syndrome. The CDR3 runs from the conserved cysteine through the conserved F or W. D genes are given only for firm matches. Clone size is shown for a subset of rows, as once, few, many or a class of expanded clone.

J gene	clone size	D gene	V gene	CDR3 DNA	CDR3 protein
TRBJ2-1	NA	NA	TRBV20-1	TGCAGTGCCGTTTCTACAGGTTCGGGGGCCAATGAGCAGTTCTTC	CSAVSTGSGANEQFF
TRBJ1-2	many	NA	TRBV6-5	TGTGCCAGCAGTTACTCGAATTCTGGCTACACCTTC	CASSYSNSGYTF
TRBJ1-2	few	NA	TRBV20-1	TGCAGTGCTAGAGACCTACAGGGCCCCCCGGATGGCTACACCTTC	CSARDLQGPPDGYTF
TRBJ2-3	many	TRBD1	TRBV20-1	TGCAGTGCTAGAGATCGGAGACAGGGAACAGATACGCAGTATTTT	CSARDRRQGTDTQYF
TRBJ2-4	NA	NA	TRBV3-1	TGTGCCAGCAGCCAAGAAGGGGTCAACATTCAGTACTTC	CASSQEGVNIQYF
TRBJ1-5	many	NA	TRBV12-3/TRBV12-4	TGTGCCAGCGGACGGTTAAATCAGCCCCAGCATTTT	CASGRLNQPQHF
TRBJ1-5	many	NA	TRBV20-1	TGCAGTGCTAGAGACCATAGCAATCAGCCCCAGCATTTT	CSARDHSNQPQHF
TRBJ1-2	few	NA	TRBV11-2	TGTGCCAGCAGCTTACCCACGGGGACTCCTGGCTACACCTTC	CASSLPTGTPGYTF
TRBJ1-1	many	NA	TRBV10-1	TGCGCCAGCAGTCTGGACGGAACGAACACTGAAGCTTTCTTT	CASSLDGTNTEAFF
TRBJ2-5	NA	TRBD2	TRBV4-1	TGCGCCAGCAGCCTCCACGGGACTAGCGGGGGGCCGGTGGAGACCCAGTACTTC	CASSLHGTSGGPVETQYF
TRBJ1-6	NA	TRBD1	TRBV9	TGTGCCAGCAGTTCAAGCCCGGGACAGTTTAATTCACCCCTCCACTTT	CASSSSPGQFNSPLHF
TRBJ2-1	many	NA	TRBV5-1	TGCGCCAGCAGCTACCGGGTAGCCTACAATGAGCAGTTCTTC	CASSYRVAYNEQFF
TRBJ1-4	many	TRBD1	TRBV10-3	TGTGCCATCAGTGAGCGGTTGGGACAGGGTTTTGGAAAACTGTTTTTT	CAISERLGQGFGKLFF
TRBJ1-6	many	NA	TRBV20-1	TGCAGTGCTACGATGTCCGCCGCGGATAATTCACCCCTCCACTTT	CSATMSAADNSPLHF
TRBJ2-1	NA	TRBD1	TRBV6-5	TGTGCCAGCAGTTACAGGACAGGGTATGAGCAGTTCTTC	CASSYRTGYEQFF
TRBJ1-2	many	NA	TRBV20-1	TGCAGTGCTGAATGGGCAGGACTCTACACCTTC	CSAEWAGLYTF